The entry below gives a single TCR beta chain sequence along with its context. Its antigen is still unknown. The data derive from a study of beta chain features in type 1 diabetes. Study background: Sorted cells numbering 95 million to 110 million were examined across all samples.

What was sequenced were expressed TCRB transcripts, since all of the isolated RNA had been reverse transcribed. Assay used: immunoSEQ multiplex PCR; TCRdb lists only in-frame clones, some missing. The sample shows around 180,000 clones, around an eighth of them seen only once. Findings and limits, study-wide: For type 1 diabetes patients, VDJ junctions showed fewer insertions and more deletions. TCRB CDR3s from Type 1 diabetes patients were moderately but significantly shorter in all four CD4+ subsets. The analysis here could not establish whether HLA type shapes TCRB rearrangement.

This TCR came from a woman younger than 30 in good health. Sequencing used central memory CD4+ T cells from blood.

CDR3 nucleotides: TGTGCCAGCTCACCAGTACGCAGGGGGGTATCCTACGAGCAGTACTTC. The encoded protein is CASSPVRRGVSYEQYF. This chain connects TRBV18 to TRBJ2-7; D may be TRBD1 (7 bases). The CDR3 runs to 16 residues. V shed 2 bases and J shed 1 base, with 15 bases lying between them. In germline, CDR1 is KGHSH, CDR2 LQKENI.